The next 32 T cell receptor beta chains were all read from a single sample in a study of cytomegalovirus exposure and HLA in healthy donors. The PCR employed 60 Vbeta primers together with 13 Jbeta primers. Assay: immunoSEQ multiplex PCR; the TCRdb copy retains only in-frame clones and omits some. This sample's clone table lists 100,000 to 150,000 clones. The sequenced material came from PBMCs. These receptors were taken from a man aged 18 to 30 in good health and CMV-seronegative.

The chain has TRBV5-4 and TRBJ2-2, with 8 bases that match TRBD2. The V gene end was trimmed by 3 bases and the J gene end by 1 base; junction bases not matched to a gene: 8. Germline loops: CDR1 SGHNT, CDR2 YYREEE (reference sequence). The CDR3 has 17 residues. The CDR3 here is CASSYGLARQNTGELFF. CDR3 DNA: TGTGCCAGCAGCTACGGACTAGCTCGCCAGAACACCGGGGAGCTGTTTTTT.

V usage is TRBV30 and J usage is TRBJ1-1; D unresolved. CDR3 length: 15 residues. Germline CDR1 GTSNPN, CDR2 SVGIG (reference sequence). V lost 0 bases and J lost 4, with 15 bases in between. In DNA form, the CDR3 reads TGTGCCTGGAGTGTTCTCGGAGGGAGTTTCACTGAAGCTTTCTTT. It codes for CAWSVLGGSFTEAFF.

The CDR3 loop is CASSSEYF. The CDR3 DNA reads as TGTGCCAGCAGTTCGGAGTACTTC. This chain links TRBV27 with TRBJ2-5; D gene ambiguous. This CDR3 comprises 8 residues. Germline lookup yields CDR1 MNHEY and CDR2 SMNVEV (reference sequence). The ends were cut back, 4 bases at V and 12 bases at J, with 3 bases in the middle.

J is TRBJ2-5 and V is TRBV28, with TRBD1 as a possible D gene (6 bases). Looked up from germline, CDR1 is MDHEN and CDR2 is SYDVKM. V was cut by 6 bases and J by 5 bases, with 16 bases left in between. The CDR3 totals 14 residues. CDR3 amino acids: CASSLFRTVETQYF. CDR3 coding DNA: TGTGCCAGCAGCCTCTTTCGGACAGTCGAGACCCAGTACTTC.

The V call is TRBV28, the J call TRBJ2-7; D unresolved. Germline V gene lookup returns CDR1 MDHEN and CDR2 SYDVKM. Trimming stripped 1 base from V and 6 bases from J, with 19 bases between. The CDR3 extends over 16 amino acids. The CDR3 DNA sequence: TGTGCCAGCAGTTTATTGAGTGGTCCATCCACTTCCGAGCAGTACTTC. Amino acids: CASSLLSGPSTSEQYF.

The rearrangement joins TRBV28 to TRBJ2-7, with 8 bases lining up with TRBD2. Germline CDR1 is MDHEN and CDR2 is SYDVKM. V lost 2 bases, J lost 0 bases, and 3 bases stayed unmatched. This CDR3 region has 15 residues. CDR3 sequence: CASSLPGGPSYEQYF. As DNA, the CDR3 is TGTGCCAGCAGTTTACCGGGGGGGCCCTCCTACGAGCAGTACTTC.

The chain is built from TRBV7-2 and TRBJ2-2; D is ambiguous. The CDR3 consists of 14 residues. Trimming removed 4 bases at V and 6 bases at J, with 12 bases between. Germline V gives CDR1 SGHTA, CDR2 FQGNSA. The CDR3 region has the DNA TGTGCCAGCAGCTCCTTAGTGCAGGCCGGGGAGCTGTTTTTT. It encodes CASSSLVQAGELFF.

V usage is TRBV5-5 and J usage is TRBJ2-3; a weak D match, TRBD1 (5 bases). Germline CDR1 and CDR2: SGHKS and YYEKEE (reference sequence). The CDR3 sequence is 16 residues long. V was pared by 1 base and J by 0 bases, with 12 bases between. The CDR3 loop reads CASSLPLDSSTDTQYF. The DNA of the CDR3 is TGTGCCAGCAGCTTGCCCTTAGACAGTAGCACAGATACGCAGTATTTT.

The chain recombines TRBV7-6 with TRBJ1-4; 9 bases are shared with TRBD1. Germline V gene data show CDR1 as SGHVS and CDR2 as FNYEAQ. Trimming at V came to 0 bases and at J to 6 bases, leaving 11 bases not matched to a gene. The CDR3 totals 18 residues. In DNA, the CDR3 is TGTGCCAGCAGCTTAGCGCGGGGGCCACAGGGGGCACATGAAAAACTGTTTTTT. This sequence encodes CASSLARGPQGAHEKLFF.

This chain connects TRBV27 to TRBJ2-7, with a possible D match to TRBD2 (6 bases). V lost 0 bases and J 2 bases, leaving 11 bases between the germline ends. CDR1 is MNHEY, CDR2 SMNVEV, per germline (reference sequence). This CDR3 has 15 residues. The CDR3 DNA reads TGTGCCAGCAGTTTATCGTACAGGACTACCTACGAGCAGTACTTC. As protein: CASSLSYRTTYEQYF.

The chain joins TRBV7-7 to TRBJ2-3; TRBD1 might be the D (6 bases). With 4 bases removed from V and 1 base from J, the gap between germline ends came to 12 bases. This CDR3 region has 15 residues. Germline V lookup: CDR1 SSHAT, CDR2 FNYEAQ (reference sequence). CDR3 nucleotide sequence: TGTGCCAGCAGCTCCCAGACAGGCGGCACAGATACGCAGTATTTT. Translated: CASSSQTGGTDTQYF.

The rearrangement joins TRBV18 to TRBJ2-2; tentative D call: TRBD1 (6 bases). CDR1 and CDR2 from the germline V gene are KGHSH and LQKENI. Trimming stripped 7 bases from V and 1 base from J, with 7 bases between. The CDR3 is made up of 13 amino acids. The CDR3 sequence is CASLQGNTGELFF. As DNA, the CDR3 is TGTGCCAGCTTACAGGGGAACACCGGGGAGCTGTTTTTT.

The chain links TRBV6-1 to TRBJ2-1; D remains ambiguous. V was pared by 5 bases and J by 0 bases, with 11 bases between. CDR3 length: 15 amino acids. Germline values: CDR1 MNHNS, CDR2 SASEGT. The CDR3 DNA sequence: TGTGCCAGCAGTCAGAGGTCGGACTCCTACAATGAGCAGTTCTTC. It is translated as CASSQRSDSYNEQFF.

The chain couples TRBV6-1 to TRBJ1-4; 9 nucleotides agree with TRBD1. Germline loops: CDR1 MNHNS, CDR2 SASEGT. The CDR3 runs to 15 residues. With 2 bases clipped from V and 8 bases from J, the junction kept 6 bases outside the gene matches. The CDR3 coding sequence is TGTGCCAGCAGTGAATCGGGGACAGGGTTCGAAAAACTGTTTTTT. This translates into CASSESGTGFEKLFF.

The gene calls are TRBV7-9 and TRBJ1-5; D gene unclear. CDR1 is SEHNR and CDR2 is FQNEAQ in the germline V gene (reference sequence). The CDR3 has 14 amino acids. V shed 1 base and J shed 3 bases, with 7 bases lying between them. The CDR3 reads CASSLGSYNQPQHF. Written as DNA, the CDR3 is TGTGCCAGCAGCTTAGGTAGTTACAATCAGCCCCAGCATTTT. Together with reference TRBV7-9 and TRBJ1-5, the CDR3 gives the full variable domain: DTGVSQNPRHKITKRGQNVTFRCDPISEHNRLYWYRQTLGQGPEFLTYFQNEAQLEKSRLLSDRFSAERPKGSFSTLEIQRTEQGDSAMYLCASSLGSYNQPQHFGDGTRLSIL.

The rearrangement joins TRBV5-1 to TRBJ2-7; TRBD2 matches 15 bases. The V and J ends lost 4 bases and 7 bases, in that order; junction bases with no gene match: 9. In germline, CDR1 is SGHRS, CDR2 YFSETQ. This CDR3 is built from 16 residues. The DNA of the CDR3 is TGCGCCAGCAGCAAGGGACTAGCGGGGGGAGTGCGGGAGCAGTACTTC. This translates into CASSKGLAGGVREQYF.

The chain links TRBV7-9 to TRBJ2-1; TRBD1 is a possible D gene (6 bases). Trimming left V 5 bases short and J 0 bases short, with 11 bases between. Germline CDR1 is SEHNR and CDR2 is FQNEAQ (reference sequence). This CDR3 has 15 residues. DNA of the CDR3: TGTGCCAGCAGCCTCACAGGGAGCTCCTACAATGAGCAGTTCTTC. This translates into CASSLTGSSYNEQFF.

The CDR3 nucleotides read TGTGCCAGCAGATCCCAGGGGGCGAGGATATACGAGCAGTACTTC. Protein sequence: CASRSQGARIYEQYF. The chain couples TRBV28 to TRBJ2-7; 8 bases fit TRBD1. Germline-derived CDR1 and CDR2 are MDHEN and SYDVKM. V shed 6 bases, J shed 4 bases, and the junction held 11 bases outside the gene matches. The CDR3 loop spans 15 amino acids.

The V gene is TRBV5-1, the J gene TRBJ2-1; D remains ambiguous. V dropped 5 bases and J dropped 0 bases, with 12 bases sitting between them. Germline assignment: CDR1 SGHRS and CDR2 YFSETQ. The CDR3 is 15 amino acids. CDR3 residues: CASSRALGSYNEQFF. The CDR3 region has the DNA TGCGCCAGCAGTCGCGCACTTGGCTCCTACAATGAGCAGTTCTTC. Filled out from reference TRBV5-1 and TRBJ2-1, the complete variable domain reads KAGVTQTPRYLIKTRGQQVTLSCSPISGHRSVSWYQQTPGQGLQFLFEYFSETQRNKGNFPGRFSGRQFSNSRSEMNVSTLELGDSALYLCASSRALGSYNEQFFGPGTRLTVL.

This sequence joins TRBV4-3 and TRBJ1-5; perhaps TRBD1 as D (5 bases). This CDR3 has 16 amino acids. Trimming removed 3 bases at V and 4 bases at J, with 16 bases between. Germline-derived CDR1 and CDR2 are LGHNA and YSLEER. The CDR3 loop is CASSQSTDRLNQPQHF. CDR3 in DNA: TGCGCCAGCAGCCAGTCTACTGACAGACTTAATCAGCCCCAGCATTTT.

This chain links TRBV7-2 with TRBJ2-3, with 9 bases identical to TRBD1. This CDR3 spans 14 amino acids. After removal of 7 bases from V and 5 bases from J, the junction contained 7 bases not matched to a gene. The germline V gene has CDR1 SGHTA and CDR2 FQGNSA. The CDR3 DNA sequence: TGTGCCAGCATCAGTCACAGGGGGCAAGATACGCAGTATTTT. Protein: CASISHRGQDTQYF.

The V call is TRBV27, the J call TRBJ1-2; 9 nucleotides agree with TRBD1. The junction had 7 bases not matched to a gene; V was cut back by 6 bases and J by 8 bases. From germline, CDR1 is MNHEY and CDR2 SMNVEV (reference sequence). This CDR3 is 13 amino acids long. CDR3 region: CASSHQGTGGYTF. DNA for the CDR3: TGTGCCAGCAGCCACCAGGGGACAGGGGGCTACACCTTC.

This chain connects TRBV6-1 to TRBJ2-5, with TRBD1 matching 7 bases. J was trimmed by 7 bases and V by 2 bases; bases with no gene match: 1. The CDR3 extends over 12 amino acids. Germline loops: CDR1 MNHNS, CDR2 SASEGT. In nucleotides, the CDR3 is TGTGCCAGCAGTGAATACAGGGGGACCCAGTACTTC. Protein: CASSEYRGTQYF.

CDR3 DNA: TGCAGCGTTGAAAGGATCGGGACAGACTATGGCTACACCTTC. Translated: CSVERIGTDYGYTF. V is TRBV29-1 and J is TRBJ1-2; TRBD1 agrees at 7 bases. Germline V CDR1 and CDR2: SQVTM, ANQGSEA. The CDR3 is 14 residues long. V lost 2 bases and J lost 3; bases outside the gene matches: 6.

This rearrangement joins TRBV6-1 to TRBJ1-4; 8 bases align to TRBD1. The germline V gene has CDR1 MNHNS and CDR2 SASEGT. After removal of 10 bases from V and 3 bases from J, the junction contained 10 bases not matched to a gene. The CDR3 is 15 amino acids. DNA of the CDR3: TGTGCCACCTTAGGACAGGGCCGCGCTAATGAAAAACTGTTTTTT. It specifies CATLGQGRANEKLFF.

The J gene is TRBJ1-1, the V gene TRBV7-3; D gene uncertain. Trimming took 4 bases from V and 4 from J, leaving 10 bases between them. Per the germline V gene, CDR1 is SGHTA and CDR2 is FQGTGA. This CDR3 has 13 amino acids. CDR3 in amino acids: CASSSNTGTEAFF. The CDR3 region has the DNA TGTGCCAGCAGCTCCAACACGGGCACTGAAGCTTTCTTT.

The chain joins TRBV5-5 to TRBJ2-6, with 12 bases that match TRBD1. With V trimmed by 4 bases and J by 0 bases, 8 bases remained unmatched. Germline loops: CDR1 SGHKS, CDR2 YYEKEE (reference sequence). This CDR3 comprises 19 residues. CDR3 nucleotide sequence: TGTGCCAGCAGCAAGGGACAGGGGGCTTTTGGCTCTGGGGCCAACGTCCTGACTTTC. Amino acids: CASSKGQGAFGSGANVLTF.

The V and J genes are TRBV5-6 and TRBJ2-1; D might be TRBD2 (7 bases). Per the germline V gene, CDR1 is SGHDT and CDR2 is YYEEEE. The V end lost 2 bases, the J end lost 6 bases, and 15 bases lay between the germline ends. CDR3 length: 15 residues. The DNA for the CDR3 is TGTGCCAGCAGCTTATTAGGGGGGGTCTCCAATGAGCAGTTCTTC. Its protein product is CASSLLGGVSNEQFF.

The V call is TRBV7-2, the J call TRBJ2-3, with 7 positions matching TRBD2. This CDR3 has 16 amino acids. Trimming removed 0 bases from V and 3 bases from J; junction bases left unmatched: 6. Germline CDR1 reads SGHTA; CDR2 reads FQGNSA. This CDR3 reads CASSLAPSGRTDTQYF. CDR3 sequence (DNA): TGTGCCAGCAGCTTAGCGCCTAGCGGAAGAACAGATACGCAGTATTTT.

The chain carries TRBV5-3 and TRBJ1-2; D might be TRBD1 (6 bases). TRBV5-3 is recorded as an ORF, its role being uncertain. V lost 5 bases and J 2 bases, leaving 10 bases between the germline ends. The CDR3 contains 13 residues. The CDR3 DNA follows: TGTGCCAGAAGAATGGACAGAAACTATGGCTACACCTTC. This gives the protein CARRMDRNYGYTF.

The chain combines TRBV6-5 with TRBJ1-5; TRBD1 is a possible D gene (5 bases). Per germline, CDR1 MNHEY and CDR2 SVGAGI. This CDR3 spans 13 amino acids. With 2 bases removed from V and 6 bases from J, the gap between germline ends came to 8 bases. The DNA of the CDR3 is TGTGCCAGCAGTTACGGGGCGAGTCAGCCCCAGCATTTT. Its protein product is CASSYGASQPQHF.

The CDR3 is CASSLGLARNEQFF. CDR3 in DNA: TGCGCCAGCAGCCTGGGTCTAGCTCGCAATGAGCAGTTCTTC. The V call is TRBV5-1, the J call TRBJ2-1; possible D gene TRBD2, 5 bases. Per the germline V gene, CDR1 is SGHRS and CDR2 is YFSETQ. V dropped 4 bases and J dropped 6 bases, with 14 bases sitting between them. The length of the CDR3 is 14 residues.